The table lists the clone carrying this T cell receptor (beta chain) with many counts. Antigen specificity is unknown. TCRdb analysed the 5' RACE reads with MiXCR anew, one entry per CDR3 protein. The sample has some 150,000 distinct CDR3 sequences, about an eighth seen once; the top ten hold roughly 4.5%. The sample belongs to a study of CD8 T cells in ankylosing spondylitis. CDR3 length: 12 residues. CDR1 DFQATT and CDR2 SNEGSKA come from the germline V gene (reference sequence). V was shortened by 3 bases and J by 2 bases, with 7 bases between the two germline ends. Study-wide results and limits: Earlier work had already found some motif variants in reactive arthritis synovial fluid and blood. Disease-linked clones bore a CD8+ phenotype, appearing relatively rarely in peripheral blood. Reports say disease-linked clones showed up significantly more in matched ankylosing spondylitis synovial fluid.

This clonotype was obtained from a female donor with ankylosing spondylitis or in good health (not recorded which). The chain combines TRBV20-1 with TRBJ1-2; D is ambiguous. Sequencing input: blood, either unsorted or a sorted T cell fraction (not recorded which). CDR3 region: CSASRRNYGYTF. The CDR3 nucleotides read TGCAGTGCTAGTAGACGGAACTATGGCTACACCTTC.